This T cell receptor beta chain was captured in a study of cytomegalovirus exposure and HLA in healthy donors. Study information: Prior work identified 95 million to 120 million unique TCR beta sequences in roughly 180 million T cells.

Among the donors, all were healthy bone marrow donors. Germline CDR1 SEHNR, CDR2 FQNEAQ (reference sequence). This CDR3 has 16 residues. The V gene end was trimmed by 4 bases and the J gene end by 5 bases; junction bases not matched to a gene: 10. PCR employed 60 Vbeta and 13 Jbeta primers. Generated by immunoSEQ multiplex PCR, the TCRdb table keeps only in-frame clones and is missing some. The table records about 170,000 clones, 85% of them present only once. Worth noting for this clone: Its antigen is not identified.

Study results and caveats: Differences between HLA loci emerged in a later analysis of TCR association rates, with DRB1 most and HLA-C fewest. Most TCR sequences were seen very rarely across donors, but some public TCRs occurred in many.

The chain links TRBV7-9 to TRBJ1-4; 7 positions agree with TRBD1. This clonotype was sampled from a boy aged 2-15 years in good health and CMV-seronegative. The specimen was PBMCs. The CDR3 nucleotides read TGTGCCAGCAGCTCATCGCATAGACAGGGAAATGAAAAACTGTTTTTT. It translates to CASSSSHRQGNEKLFF.